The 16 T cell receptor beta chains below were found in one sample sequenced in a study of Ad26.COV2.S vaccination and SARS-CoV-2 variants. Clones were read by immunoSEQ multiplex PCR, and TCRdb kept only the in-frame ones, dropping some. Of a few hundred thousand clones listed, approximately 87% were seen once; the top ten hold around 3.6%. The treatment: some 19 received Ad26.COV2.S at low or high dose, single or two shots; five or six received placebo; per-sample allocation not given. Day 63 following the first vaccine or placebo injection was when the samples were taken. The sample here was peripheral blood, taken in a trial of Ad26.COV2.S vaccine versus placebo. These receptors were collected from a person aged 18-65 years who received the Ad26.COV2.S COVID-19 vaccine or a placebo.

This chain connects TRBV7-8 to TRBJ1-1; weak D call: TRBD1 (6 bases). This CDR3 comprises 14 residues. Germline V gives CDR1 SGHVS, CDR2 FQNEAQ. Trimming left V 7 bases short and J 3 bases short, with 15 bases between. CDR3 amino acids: CASTIARGDTEAFF. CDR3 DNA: TGTGCCAGCACCATTGCCAGGGGAGACACTGAAGCTTTCTTT.

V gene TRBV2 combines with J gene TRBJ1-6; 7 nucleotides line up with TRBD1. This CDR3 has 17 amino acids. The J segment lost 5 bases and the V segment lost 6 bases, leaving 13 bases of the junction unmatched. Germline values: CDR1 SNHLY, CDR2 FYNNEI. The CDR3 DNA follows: TGTGCCAGCAGAGCTACCTTGGACAGGCTCCATAATTCACCCCTCCACTTT. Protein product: CASRATLDRLHNSPLHF.

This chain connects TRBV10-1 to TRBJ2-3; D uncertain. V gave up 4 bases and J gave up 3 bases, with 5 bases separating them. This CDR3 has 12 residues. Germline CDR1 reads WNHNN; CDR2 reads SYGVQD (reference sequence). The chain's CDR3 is CASSGSTDTQYF. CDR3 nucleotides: TGCGCCAGCAGTGGGTCGACAGATACGCAGTATTTT.

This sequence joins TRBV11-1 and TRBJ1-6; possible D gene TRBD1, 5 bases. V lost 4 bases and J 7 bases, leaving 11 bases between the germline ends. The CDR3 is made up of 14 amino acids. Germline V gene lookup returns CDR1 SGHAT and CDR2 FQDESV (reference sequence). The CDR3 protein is CASSSGTDNSPLHF. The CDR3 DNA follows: TGTGCCAGCAGCTCCGGGACGGACAATTCACCCCTCCACTTT.

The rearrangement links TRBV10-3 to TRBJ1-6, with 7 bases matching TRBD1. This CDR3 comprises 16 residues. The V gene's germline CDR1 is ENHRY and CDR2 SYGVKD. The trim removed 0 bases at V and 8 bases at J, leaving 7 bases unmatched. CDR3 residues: CAISESRQGSDSPLHF. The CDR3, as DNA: TGTGCCATCAGTGAGTCGAGACAGGGAAGTGATTCACCCCTCCACTTT.

CDR3 protein: CASSQDIQRGYNEQFF. The CDR3 nucleotides read TGTGCCAGCAGCCAAGATATACAGAGGGGCTACAATGAGCAGTTCTTC. This chain links TRBV4-2 with TRBJ2-1; D may be TRBD1 or TRBD2 (5 bases each). The CDR3 sequence is 16 residues long. With 0 bases removed from V and 3 bases from J, the gap between germline ends came to 12 bases. Germline CDR1 is LGHNA and CDR2 is YNFKEQ.

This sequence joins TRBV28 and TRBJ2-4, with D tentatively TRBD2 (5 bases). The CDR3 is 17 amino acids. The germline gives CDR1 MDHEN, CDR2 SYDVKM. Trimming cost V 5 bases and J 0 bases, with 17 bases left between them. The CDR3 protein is CASSPFGPGLAKNIQYF. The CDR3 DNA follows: TGTGCCAGCAGTCCCTTCGGCCCAGGACTAGCCAAAAACATTCAGTACTTC.

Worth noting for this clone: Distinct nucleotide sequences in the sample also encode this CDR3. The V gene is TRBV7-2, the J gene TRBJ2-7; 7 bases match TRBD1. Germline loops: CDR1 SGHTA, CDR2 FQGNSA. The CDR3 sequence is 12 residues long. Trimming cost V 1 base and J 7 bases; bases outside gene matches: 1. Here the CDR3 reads CASSLVRGEQYF. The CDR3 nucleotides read TGTGCCAGCAGCTTAGTCAGGGGGGAGCAGTACTTC. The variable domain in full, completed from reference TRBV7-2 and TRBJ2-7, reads GAGVSQSPSNKVTEKGKDVELRCDPISGHTALYWYRQSLGQGLEFLIYFQGNSAPDKSGLPSDRFSAERTGGSVSTLTIQRTQQEDSAVYLCASSLVRGEQYFGPGTRLTVT.

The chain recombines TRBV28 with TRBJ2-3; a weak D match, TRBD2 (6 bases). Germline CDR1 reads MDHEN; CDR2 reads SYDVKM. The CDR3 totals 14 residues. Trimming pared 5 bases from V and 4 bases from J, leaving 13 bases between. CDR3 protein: CASSPDGSSDTQYF. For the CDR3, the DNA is TGTGCCAGCAGTCCCGACGGGAGCTCAGATACGCAGTATTTT.

The CDR3 region has the DNA TGTGCCAGCTCACCTCGGGGCGGGAGGGAAGGCGATCAGCCCCAGCATTTT. Protein sequence: CASSPRGGREGDQPQHF. V usage is TRBV18 and J usage is TRBJ1-5; possibly TRBD1 for D (5 bases). V was cut by 3 bases and J by 5 bases, with 20 bases left in between. CDR1 and CDR2 from the germline V gene are KGHSH and LQKENI. The CDR3 runs 17 residues.

The CDR3 DNA sequence: TGTGCCAGCAGCCGATACCATAGGGGGCTATATCCGTCCTACAATGAGCAGTTCTTC. This encodes CASSRYHRGLYPSYNEQFF. The chain recombines TRBV5-6 with TRBJ2-1; 7 nucleotides line up with TRBD1. The CDR3 totals 19 residues. The V gene's germline CDR1 is SGHDT and CDR2 YYEEEE. The V and J ends lost 4 bases and 1 base, in that order; junction bases with no gene match: 17.

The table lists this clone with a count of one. The CDR3, as DNA: TGTGCCAGCAGCTTGGTATACGGCTCCCCGGGCAATACGCAGTATTTT. Translated, it gives CASSLVYGSPGNTQYF. The chain recombines TRBV5-6 with TRBJ2-3; D remains unclear. The CDR3 consists of 16 residues. The ends were cut back, 0 bases at V and 7 bases at J, with 18 bases in the middle. Germline V gene data show CDR1 as SGHDT and CDR2 as YYEEEE.

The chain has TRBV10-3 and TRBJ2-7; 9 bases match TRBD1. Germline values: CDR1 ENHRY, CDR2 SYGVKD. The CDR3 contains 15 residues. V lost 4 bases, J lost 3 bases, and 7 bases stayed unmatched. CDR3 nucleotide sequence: TGTGCCATCAGTGCGGCCGGGACAGGGTTCTACGAGCAGTACTTC. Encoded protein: CAISAAGTGFYEQYF.

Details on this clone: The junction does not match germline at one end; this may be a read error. The CDR3 is CASSSRRQGPSDEQYF. The CDR3 DNA sequence: TGTGCCAGCAGCTCGAGGAGACAGGGTCCCTCCGACGAGCAGTACTTC. This rearrangement joins TRBV7-9 to TRBJ2-7, with TRBD1 identical over 7 bases. CDR1 and CDR2 from the germline V gene are SEHNR and FQNEAQ (reference sequence). The CDR3 sequence is 16 residues long.

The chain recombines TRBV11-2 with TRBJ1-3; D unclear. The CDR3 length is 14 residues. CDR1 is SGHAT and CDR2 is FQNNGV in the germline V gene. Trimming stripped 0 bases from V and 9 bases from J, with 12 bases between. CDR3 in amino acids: CASSLDGSRATIYF. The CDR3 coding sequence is TGTGCCAGCAGCTTAGACGGGAGCAGAGCCACCATATATTTT.

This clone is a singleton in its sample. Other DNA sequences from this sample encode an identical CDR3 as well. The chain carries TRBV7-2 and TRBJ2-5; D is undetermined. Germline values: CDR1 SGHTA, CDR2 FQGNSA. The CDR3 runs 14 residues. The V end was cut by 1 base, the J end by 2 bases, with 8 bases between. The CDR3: CASSLGRYQETQYF. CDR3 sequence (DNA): TGTGCCAGCAGCTTAGGGCGGTATCAAGAGACCCAGTACTTC.